This TCR beta chain was captured in a study of glioma-infiltrating T cells. CDR3 length: 14 residues. Germline V gene sequence: CDR1 MNHNS, CDR2 SASEGT. V was clipped by 3 bases and J by 1 base, with 9 bases between them. This clonotype was observed a handful of times. Amplification of TCR alpha and beta CDR3 regions from RNA used iRepertoire nested multiplex PCR. One entry per CDR3 protein, called by TCRdb with MiXCR from the multiplex PCR reads. The table records under 200,000 distinct CDR3 sequences, more than 35% of them present only once. V and J are TRBV6-1 and TRBJ2-5; D is ambiguous. The specimen sequenced was glioma tissue, nonneoplastic brain tissue, or PBMCs (not recorded which). The sequence derives from a human donor with low-grade glioma or glioblastoma, undergoing nonglioma brain surgery, or in good health (not recorded which). The CDR3: CASSEIGLQETQYF. The CDR3 DNA reads as TGTGCCAGCAGTGAGATTGGGCTCCAAGAGACCCAGTACTTC.